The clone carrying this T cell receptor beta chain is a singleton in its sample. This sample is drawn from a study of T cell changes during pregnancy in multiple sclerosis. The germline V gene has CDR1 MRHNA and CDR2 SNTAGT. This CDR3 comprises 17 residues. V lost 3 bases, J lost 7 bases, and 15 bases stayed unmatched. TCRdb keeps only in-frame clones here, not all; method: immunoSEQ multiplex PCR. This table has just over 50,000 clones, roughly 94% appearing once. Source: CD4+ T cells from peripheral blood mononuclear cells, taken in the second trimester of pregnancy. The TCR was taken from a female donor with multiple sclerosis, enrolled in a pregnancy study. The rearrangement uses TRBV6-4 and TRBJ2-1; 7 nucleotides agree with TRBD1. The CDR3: CASSETDRIRVKNEQFF. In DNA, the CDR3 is TGTGCCAGCAGTGAAACGGACAGGATCCGAGTGAAGAATGAGCAGTTCTTC.